The 24 T cell receptor beta chains listed next were all sequenced from one sample in a study of blood T cell repertoires in COVID-19. This table comes from immunoSEQ multiplex PCR, and its TCRdb copy is limited to in-frame clones, with some not included. This table has almost 250,000 clones, roughly 90% appearing once. The sample was PBMCs or T cells enriched from blood (not recorded which). The receptors derive from a woman in her 30s who had recovered from COVID-19.

V and J are TRBV5-1 and TRBJ2-2, with TRBD1 matching 7 bases. Looked up from germline, CDR1 is SGHRS and CDR2 is YFSETQ. V was clipped by 4 bases and J by 2 bases; unmatched bases: 5. This CDR3 is 15 amino acids long. The CDR3 nucleotides read TGCGCCAGCAGCCAAGGGGGCAGCAACACCGGGGAGCTGTTTTTT. Residues: CASSQGGSNTGELFF.

This clone was found once. V is TRBV12-3 or TRBV12-4 and J is TRBJ1-2; D gene uncertain. V lost 5 bases and J 8 bases, leaving 15 bases between the germline ends. The CDR3 covers 13 residues. This chain's CDR3 is CASSPPPGRGYTF. In DNA form, the CDR3 reads TGTGCCAGCAGTCCCCCCCCGGGTCGCGGCTACACCTTC.

This rearrangement joins TRBV29-1 to TRBJ2-1; 10 bases fit TRBD2. After removal of 6 bases from V and 8 bases from J, the junction contained 10 bases not matched to a gene. The CDR3 totals 14 residues. CDR1 and CDR2 (germline): SQVTM, ANQGSEA. CDR3 DNA sequence: TGCAGCGTCACACTAGCGGGAAAAATCGATGAGCAGTTCTTC. This translates into CSVTLAGKIDEQFF.

The chain uses TRBV2 and TRBJ1-4, with 7 bases matching TRBD1. After removal of 4 bases from V and 7 bases from J, the junction contained 9 bases not matched to a gene. Germline V CDR1 and CDR2: SNHLY, FYNNEI. The CDR3 totals 15 residues. CDR3 sequence (DNA): TGTGCCAGCAGTGTTGAGGGGGCGGTCGGTGAAAAACTGTTTTTT. Translation: CASSVEGAVGEKLFF.

The gene calls are TRBV18 and TRBJ1-2, with a possible D match to TRBD1 (6 bases). Germline V gene data show CDR1 as KGHSH and CDR2 as LQKENI. Trimming shortened V by 4 bases and J by 8 bases, and 14 bases separated the two germline ends. The CDR3 runs 13 residues. CDR3: CASSLGAGAGYTF. The CDR3 DNA sequence: TGTGCCAGCTCACTCGGAGCAGGGGCCGGCTACACCTTC.

The chain couples TRBV27 to TRBJ2-3; D possibly corresponds to TRBD1 (7 bases). The CDR3 extends over 19 amino acids. Germline CDR1 MNHEY, CDR2 SMNVEV (reference sequence). The germline V and J ends were trimmed by 3 bases and 6 bases, with 28 bases remaining between them. CDR3 sequence reads: CASSFRSYSPGGRLDTQYF. The CDR3 coding sequence is TGTGCCAGCAGTTTTAGGAGTTATTCGCCAGGGGGGCGTTTGGATACGCAGTATTTT.

The chain combines TRBV28 with TRBJ2-1; 11 nucleotides line up with TRBD2. Germline V gene sequence: CDR1 MDHEN, CDR2 SYDVKM. This CDR3 is 18 amino acids long. J lost 0 bases, V lost 6 bases, and 10 bases had no gene match. CDR3 amino acids: CASSPGTSGVSSYNEQFF. The DNA of the CDR3 is TGTGCCAGCAGCCCTGGGACTAGCGGCGTCAGCTCCTACAATGAGCAGTTCTTC.

The rearrangement uses TRBV19 and TRBJ1-1; D not resolved. Trimming pared 0 bases from V and 0 bases from J, leaving 8 bases between. The germline V gene has CDR1 LNHDA and CDR2 SQIVND (reference sequence). The CDR3 loop spans 15 amino acids. The CDR3 loop is CASSIEEQMNTEAFF. The CDR3 nucleotides read TGTGCCAGTAGTATAGAGGAACAGATGAACACTGAAGCTTTCTTT.

This sequence joins TRBV7-3 and TRBJ1-3, with D possibly TRBD1 on 6 matching bases. This CDR3 contains 14 residues. Trimming removed 6 bases at V and 2 bases at J, with 11 bases between. The V gene's germline CDR1 is SGHTA and CDR2 FQGTGA. CDR3: CASSEQGTGNTIYF. The CDR3 bases are TGTGCCAGCAGTGAACAGGGAACTGGAAACACCATATATTTT.

V and J are TRBV28 and TRBJ2-7; TRBD1 matches at 7 bases. V trimming: 4 bases; J trimming: 3 bases; junction bases outside the gene matches: 6. The CDR3 totals 14 residues. The germline gives CDR1 MDHEN, CDR2 SYDVKM. The CDR3 DNA reads TGTGCCAGCAGTTCCTCGGGACAGCGCTACGAGCAGTACTTC. This codes for CASSSSGQRYEQYF.

In this sample, this clone turned up many times. The V and J genes are TRBV27 and TRBJ1-1, with D tentatively TRBD1 (6 bases). The germline CDR1 and CDR2 sequences are MNHEY and SMNVEV (reference sequence). V was shortened by 6 bases and J by 7 bases, with 18 bases between the two germline ends. This CDR3 region has 14 residues. In DNA form, the CDR3 reads TGTGCCAGCAGGCGAGCCGGGACACCAATTGAAGCTTTCTTT. It codes for CASRRAGTPIEAFF.

This clone was seen a single time. The rearrangement links TRBV6-2 or TRBV6-3 to TRBJ1-6; 8 bases fit TRBD1. The V gene's germline CDR1 is MNHEY and CDR2 SVGEGT. V was pared by 5 bases and J by 9 bases, with 6 bases of the junction left unmatched. CDR3 length: 14 residues. CDR3 protein: CASSPGQERSPLHF. In DNA form, the CDR3 reads TGTGCCAGCAGTCCGGGACAGGAACGTTCACCCCTCCACTTT.

J is TRBJ1-2 and V is TRBV30; 11 nucleotides align to TRBD1. This CDR3 has 19 residues. V shed 4 bases, J shed 6 bases, and the junction held 22 bases outside the gene matches. Per the germline V gene, CDR1 is GTSNPN and CDR2 is SVGIG (reference sequence). CDR3 coding DNA: TGTGCCTGGAACCAAAAGGGCCGTGGGACAGGGGGTAGAAGGGATGGCTACACCTTC. This sequence encodes CAWNQKGRGTGGRRDGYTF.

The genes are TRBV7-2 and TRBJ1-2, with a weak D call TRBD1 (6 bases). The ends were cut back, 7 bases at V and 3 bases at J, with 18 bases in the middle. Germline values: CDR1 SGHTA, CDR2 FQGNSA. This CDR3 region has 15 residues. The CDR3 here is CASTGYTGKDYGYTF. CDR3 nucleotide sequence: TGTGCCAGCACCGGGTATACAGGGAAAGACTATGGCTACACCTTC.

The rearrangement joins TRBV3-1 (or the pseudogene TRBV3-2) to TRBJ1-1; D not certain. CDR3 size: 15 residues. Germline V gene data show CDR1 as LGHDT and CDR2 as YNNKEL (reference sequence). V was cut by 6 bases and J by 3 bases, with 17 bases left in between. In nucleotides, the CDR3 is TGTGCCAGCAGTCCAAGAGATGGAGGCCACACTGAAGCTTTCTTT. This encodes CASSPRDGGHTEAFF.

CDR3 sequence: CASSARLGSAEAFF. CDR3 nucleotides: TGTGCCAGCAGCGCCCGCCTCGGGAGTGCTGAAGCTTTCTTT. The chain is built from TRBV9 and TRBJ1-1; D not certain. V gave up 3 bases and J gave up 6 bases, with 15 bases separating them. Germline CDR1 reads SGDLS; CDR2 reads YYNGEE. CDR3 length equals 14 residues.

This clone was counted at least ten times. The chain has TRBV4-2 and TRBJ2-3, with TRBD2 matching 8 bases. V lost 2 bases and J lost 10; bases outside the gene matches: 8. CDR1 and CDR2 (germline): LGHNA, YNFKEQ. This CDR3 is built from 14 residues. The CDR3 reads CASSQRQAGAAQYF. The CDR3 DNA is TGTGCCAGCAGCCAACGCCAAGCGGGAGCCGCGCAGTATTTT.

The chain has TRBV2 and TRBJ2-3; 8 positions agree with TRBD2. Germline assignment: CDR1 SNHLY and CDR2 FYNNEI. The CDR3 sequence is 18 residues long. The J segment lost 0 bases and the V segment lost 2 bases, leaving 10 bases of the junction unmatched. This CDR3 is CASSEFRTASGSTDTQYF. In DNA form, the CDR3 reads TGTGCCAGCAGTGAATTTCGGACCGCTAGCGGGAGCACAGATACGCAGTATTTT.

The genes are TRBV7-9 and TRBJ1-2; D call uncertain. Germline V gene sequence: CDR1 SEHNR, CDR2 FQNEAQ (reference sequence). The CDR3 runs to 12 residues. V was trimmed by 8 bases and J by 3 bases, leaving 10 bases between them. The DNA of the CDR3 is TGTGCCAGCCTGGGAGCTGACTATGGCTACACCTTC. This sequence encodes CASLGADYGYTF. The variable domain in full, completed from reference TRBV7-9 and TRBJ1-2, reads DTGVSQNPRHKITKRGQNVTFRCDPISEHNRLYWYRQTLGQGPEFLTYFQNEAQLEKSRLLSDRFSAERPKGSFSTLEIQRTEQGDSAMYLCASLGADYGYTFGSGTRLTVV.

The J gene is TRBJ2-7, the V gene TRBV5-6; D not certain. From germline, CDR1 is SGHDT and CDR2 YYEEEE. The V end was cut by 0 bases, the J end by 3 bases, with 7 bases between. The length of the CDR3 is 13 residues. The CDR3 here is CASSLVANYEQYF. In DNA form, the CDR3 reads TGTGCCAGCAGCTTGGTGGCAAACTACGAGCAGTACTTC.

This chain uses TRBV24-1 with TRBJ2-1; D ambiguous. The CDR3 sequence is 14 residues long. Looked up from germline, CDR1 is KGHDR and CDR2 is SFDVKD. Trimming removed 2 bases from V and 1 base from J, with 5 bases in between. The CDR3 region has the DNA TGTGCCACCAGTGATTCTAAATCCTACAATGAGCAGTTCTTC. Translating gives CATSDSKSYNEQFF.

The chain joins TRBV11-1 to TRBJ2-1; 9 nucleotides line up with TRBD2. Germline CDR1 SGHAT, CDR2 FQDESV (reference sequence). The CDR3 spans 16 residues. J lost 8 bases, V lost 7 bases, and 15 bases had no gene match. The CDR3 DNA follows: TGTGCCAGCACCCCCCTCGGGCGGGAGGGCCGCGATGAGCAGTTCTTC. Residues: CASTPLGREGRDEQFF.

There are many counts of this clone. The sample contains more than one DNA sequence encoding this CDR3. The rearrangement uses TRBV29-1 and TRBJ2-1, with TRBD2 matching 7 bases. Trimming at V came to 4 bases and at J to 0 bases, leaving 3 bases not matched to a gene. Germline values: CDR1 SQVTM, CDR2 ANQGSEA. The CDR3 covers 14 residues. Written as DNA, the CDR3 is TGCAGCGTTGTTGGCGGGAGCTCCTACAATGAGCAGTTCTTC. Its translation is CSVVGGSSYNEQFF.

The rearrangement uses TRBV19 and TRBJ2-1; D is ambiguous. The V gene's germline CDR1 is LNHDA and CDR2 SQIVND (reference sequence). The CDR3 is made up of 12 amino acids. The V gene lost 5 bases and the J gene lost 10 bases, with 12 bases spanning the gap. CDR3 residues: CASSPNNPEQFF. CDR3 DNA sequence: TGTGCCAGTAGTCCGAACAACCCGGAGCAGTTCTTC.